This TCR beta chain originates from a study of shared clonotypes between healthy human individuals. What was sequenced on ten immunoSEQ deep assay plates was unsorted PBMC DNA. Using immunoSEQ multiplex PCR, the repertoire was profiled, and TCRdb retains in-frame clones only, with some absent. The table includes 400,000 to 600,000 clones, 75% to 80% detected once. There are 16 residues in the CDR3. The V and J ends lost 1 base and 5 bases, in that order; junction bases with no gene match: 10. In germline, CDR1 is MGHRA, CDR2 YSYEKL. Healthy adults negative for HIV, lacking recent acute infections or vaccinations, served as donors. Everyone who donated was a Caucasian adult who lived in Nashville, Tennessee.

This TCR derives from a woman aged 40 to 50 in good health. Some clones in this sample may be carry-over from other donors' samples. V gene TRBV4-1 combines with J gene TRBJ2-5, with 7 bases matching TRBD1. Sequenced: PBMCs. CDR3 nucleotides: TGCGCCAGCAGCCAAGGGGACAGCACTAAGGGGGAGACCCAGTACTTC. Amino acids: CASSQGDSTKGETQYF.